Each of the 9 T cell receptor beta chains below was sequenced from the same sample in a study of radiotherapy plus CTLA-4 blockade in lung cancer. Profiled with immunoSEQ multiplex PCR; TCRdb holds only in-frame clones, not every one. The table has tens of thousands of clones, around three quarters seen once. This sample comprised peripheral blood, obtained from a patient treated with radiotherapy plus ipilimumab. Source of these receptors: a human donor with non-small cell lung cancer who had a complete response to radiotherapy plus ipilimumab.

The CDR3 loop is CASSVAYQQSDEQFF. CDR3 nucleotide sequence: TGTGCCAGCAGCGTAGCGTACCAGCAGAGCGATGAGCAGTTCTTC. This sequence joins TRBV9 and TRBJ2-1; no clear D. Per germline, CDR1 SGDLS and CDR2 YYNGEE. This CDR3 spans 15 amino acids. V lost 0 bases and J lost 8, with 15 bases in between.

The chain is built from TRBV30 and TRBJ1-3; D gene unclear. Trimming took off 3 bases at V and 0 bases at J, with 3 bases between the two ends. The CDR3 runs 12 residues. The germline CDR1 and CDR2 sequences are GTSNPN and SVGIG (reference sequence). In DNA, the CDR3 is TGTGCCTGGAGGAACTCTGGAAACACCATATATTTT. Translated: CAWRNSGNTIYF.

The V and J genes are TRBV9 and TRBJ2-1, with D maybe TRBD2 (6 bases). The CDR3 length is 15 residues. Trimming removed 4 bases from V and 6 bases from J, with 17 bases in between. Germline lookup yields CDR1 SGDLS and CDR2 YYNGEE. The CDR3 DNA is TGTGCCAGCAGCCCTATGGGTGCGGGGAGCAATGAGCAGTTCTTC. Encoded protein: CASSPMGAGSNEQFF.

The chain links TRBV2 to TRBJ2-2, with a tentative D call TRBD1 (6 bases). The CDR3 length is 17 residues. Per germline, CDR1 SNHLY and CDR2 FYNNEI. Trimming cost V 5 bases and J 1 base, with 17 bases left between them. CDR3 protein: CASSTLRGGLNTGELFF. The CDR3 nucleotides are TGTGCCAGCAGTACCCTCAGGGGCGGCCTGAACACCGGGGAGCTGTTTTTT.

This clone was detected a few times. The chain combines TRBV7-9 with TRBJ2-3; D gene unclear. V lost 2 bases and J 0 bases, leaving 9 bases between the germline ends. This CDR3 contains 15 residues. Per the germline V gene, CDR1 is SEHNR and CDR2 is FQNEAQ (reference sequence). The CDR3 loop is CASSLMSKSTDTQYF. CDR3 coding DNA: TGTGCCAGCAGCTTAATGTCGAAAAGCACAGATACGCAGTATTTT.

This clone was recorded once. The genes are TRBV2 and TRBJ1-5; 9 bases fit TRBD1. Losses at the gene ends were 8 bases for V and 7 bases for J; bases not matched to a gene: 9. In germline, CDR1 is SNHLY, CDR2 FYNNEI. This CDR3 has 14 amino acids. The CDR3 DNA reads as TGTGCCAGCGGGGGACAGGGAGGCGCACAGCCCCAGCATTTT. Encoded protein: CASGGQGGAQPQHF.

This clone was recorded once. The chain uses TRBV2 and TRBJ2-2; tentative D call: TRBD1 (5 bases). Deletions cut 6 bases from V and 4 bases from J, with 15 bases between. The CDR3 has 15 amino acids. The germline V gene encodes CDR1 SNHLY and CDR2 FYNNEI. The CDR3 is CASRKRTGPTGELFF. CDR3 nucleotide sequence: TGTGCCAGCAGAAAGAGAACAGGACCCACCGGGGAGCTGTTTTTT.

This clone appeared a few times. The rearrangement links TRBV6-6 to TRBJ1-4, with 9 positions matching TRBD1. Germline V gene lookup returns CDR1 MNHNY and CDR2 SVGAGI (reference sequence). V lost 6 bases to trimming and J lost 4 bases; unmatched junction nucleotides: 6. CDR3 length: 15 residues. CDR3 region: CASRDGTGNNEKLFF. The CDR3 nucleotides read TGTGCCAGCAGGGATGGGACAGGGAATAATGAAAAACTGTTTTTT.

The chain joins TRBV18 to TRBJ1-1; D uncertain. From germline, CDR1 is KGHSH and CDR2 LQKENI. The ends were cut back, 3 bases at V and 1 base at J, with 15 bases in the middle. The CDR3 has 16 amino acids. CDR3 nucleotide sequence: TGTGCCAGCTCACCGGCTCTCGGGGTTCAGAACACTGAAGCTTTCTTT. Translated, it gives CASSPALGVQNTEAFF.